These 17 T cell receptor beta chains were sequenced from one sample in a study of T cell changes during pregnancy in multiple sclerosis. Sequenced by immunoSEQ multiplex PCR; TCRdb stores in-frame clones only, minus some. The sample lists some 81,000 clones, approximately 89% occurring once. Source: peripheral blood, taken before pregnancy. The receptors here all came from a female donor with multiple sclerosis, enrolled in a pregnancy study.

Turning to this clone: The junction does not match germline at one end; this may be a read error. This chain connects TRBV6-6 to TRBJ2-7, with D possibly TRBD1 on 6 matching bases. The CDR3 extends over 15 amino acids. Germline-derived CDR1 and CDR2 are MNHNY and SVGAGI (reference sequence). The CDR3, as DNA: TGCGCCAGCAGTGAGTCCCCGGACAGCTCCTACGAGCAGTACTTC. This sequence encodes CASSESPDSSYEQYF.

J is TRBJ2-1 and V is TRBV30; TRBD2 matches 13 bases. Germline values: CDR1 GTSNPN, CDR2 SVGIG (reference sequence). The CDR3 is made up of 15 amino acids. J gave up 4 bases and V 2 bases, and 2 bases lay outside the gene matches. CDR3 DNA: TGTGCCTGGAGTCCGGGACTAGCGGGGTACAATGAGCAGTTCTTC. Its protein product is CAWSPGLAGYNEQFF.

The chain carries TRBV7-9 and TRBJ2-5; unclear D gene. The germline gives CDR1 SEHNR, CDR2 FQNEAQ (reference sequence). V lost 1 base and J 0 bases, leaving 6 bases between the germline ends. The CDR3 runs to 14 residues. This CDR3 reads CASSLGTDQETQYF. The CDR3 DNA follows: TGTGCCAGCAGCTTAGGAACGGACCAAGAGACCCAGTACTTC. The full variable domain, its missing parts supplied by reference TRBV7-9 and TRBJ2-5, is DTGVSQNPRHKITKRGQNVTFRCDPISEHNRLYWYRQTLGQGPEFLTYFQNEAQLEKSRLLSDRFSAERPKGSFSTLEIQRTEQGDSAMYLCASSLGTDQETQYFGPGTRLLVL.

This clone was observed a few times. The rearrangement links TRBV7-2 to TRBJ2-2; 12 bases are a match to TRBD1. The CDR3 loop spans 17 amino acids. Germline CDR1 is SGHTA and CDR2 is FQGNSA. Germline trimming cut 2 bases from V and 5 bases from J; bases unmatched to any gene: 6. CDR3 DNA: TGTGCCAGCAGCTTATGGGACAGGGGGCACATGACCGGGGAGCTGTTTTTT. It encodes CASSLWDRGHMTGELFF.

This sequence joins TRBV19 and TRBJ2-2; unclear D gene. Trimming shortened V by 5 bases and J by 2 bases, and 6 bases separated the two germline ends. The CDR3 runs 13 residues. Germline CDR1 and CDR2: LNHDA and SQIVND (reference sequence). The CDR3 protein is CASSAINTGELFF. CDR3 coding DNA: TGTGCCAGTAGTGCTATCAACACCGGGGAGCTGTTTTTT.

V usage is TRBV27 and J usage is TRBJ1-1; a possible D gene is TRBD1 (6 bases). V dropped 1 base and J dropped 5 bases, with 11 bases sitting between them. The germline CDR1 and CDR2 sequences are MNHEY and SMNVEV (reference sequence). The CDR3 covers 14 residues. In DNA, the CDR3 is TGTGCCAGCAGTTTATTAAGGGGGGGAACTGAAGCTTTCTTT. It encodes CASSLLRGGTEAFF.

The rearrangement joins TRBV7-2 to TRBJ2-3; D is unresolved. V was clipped by 5 bases and J by 2 bases, with 11 bases between them. The CDR3 consists of 14 residues. CDR1 and CDR2 (germline): SGHTA, FQGNSA. Here the CDR3 DNA reads TGTGCCAGCAGCCGAGTCTCGTCCACAGATACGCAGTATTTT. This gives the protein CASSRVSSTDTQYF. The full variable domain, completed using reference TRBV7-2 and TRBJ2-3, is GAGVSQSPSNKVTEKGKDVELRCDPISGHTALYWYRQSLGQGLEFLIYFQGNSAPDKSGLPSDRFSAERTGGSVSTLTIQRTQQEDSAVYLCASSRVSSTDTQYFGPGTRLTVL.

J is TRBJ2-3 and V is TRBV5-4; 10 nucleotides agree with TRBD2. From germline, CDR1 is SGHNT and CDR2 YYREEE (reference sequence). V trimming: 0 bases; J trimming: 3 bases; junction bases outside the gene matches: 4. The CDR3 consists of 16 residues. The CDR3 sequence is CASSLGLAGVTDTQYF. The CDR3 DNA reads as TGTGCCAGCAGCTTGGGGCTAGCGGGGGTAACAGATACGCAGTATTTT.

The chain couples TRBV9 to TRBJ1-1; D is undetermined. Deletions cut 0 bases from V and 11 bases from J, with 11 bases between. This CDR3 is 12 amino acids long. From germline, CDR1 is SGDLS and CDR2 YYNGEE. The CDR3 DNA is TGTGCCAGCAGCGTAGGATCCGGGGAGGCTTTCTTT. Protein sequence: CASSVGSGEAFF.

This sequence joins TRBV7-9 and TRBJ2-1; D might be TRBD2 (7 bases). V was cut by 1 base and J by 8 bases, with 27 bases left in between. This CDR3 is built from 19 residues. Germline-derived CDR1 and CDR2 are SEHNR and FQNEAQ (reference sequence). The CDR3 DNA reads TGTGCCAGCAGCTTAGAGCGAGGGGGGGGCTACTATGGGGTAGATGAGCAGTTCTTC. The encoded protein is CASSLERGGGYYGVDEQFF.

V and J are TRBV28 and TRBJ1-2, with D tentatively TRBD1 (5 bases). Germline V lookup: CDR1 MDHEN, CDR2 SYDVKM. Deletions cut 5 bases from V and 3 bases from J, with 19 bases between. This CDR3 is 16 amino acids long. The CDR3 protein is CASSPNRGRNYYGYTF. For the CDR3, the DNA is TGTGCCAGCAGTCCGAATAGGGGCCGGAACTACTATGGCTACACCTTC.

This chain uses TRBV14 with TRBJ2-7; TRBD1 agrees at 9 bases. This CDR3 is built from 17 residues. V gave up 3 bases and J gave up 3 bases; unmatched junction bases: 12. The germline CDR1 and CDR2 sequences are SGHDN and FVKESK. The CDR3: CASSHPTPGQGFYEQYF. The CDR3 nucleotides read TGTGCCAGCAGCCACCCGACCCCGGGACAGGGATTCTACGAGCAGTACTTC.

The V and J genes are TRBV6-5 and TRBJ1-1, with 8 bases lining up with TRBD1. The CDR3 sequence is 14 residues long. CDR1 MNHEY and CDR2 SVGAGI come from the germline V gene. With V trimmed by 8 bases and J by 7 bases, 12 bases remained unmatched. For the CDR3, the DNA is TGTGCCAGCGGCCGAGACAGGGGTTCTATTGAAGCTTTCTTT. This encodes CASGRDRGSIEAFF.

The chain carries TRBV7-2 and TRBJ2-3; 9 bases line up with TRBD2. Trimming took 3 bases from V and 6 from J; bases not matched to a gene: 7. This CDR3 is built from 15 residues. The germline gives CDR1 SGHTA, CDR2 FQGNSA. For the CDR3, the DNA is TGTGCCAGCAGCTTTCCGGGACTAGCAAGCGATACGCAGTATTTT. Translated, it gives CASSFPGLASDTQYF.

This sequence joins TRBV6-6 and TRBJ2-5; D remains ambiguous. The CDR3 consists of 14 residues. Germline loops: CDR1 MNHNY, CDR2 SVGAGI (reference sequence). Trimming shortened V by 3 bases and J by 5 bases, and 13 bases separated the two germline ends. The CDR3 region has the DNA TGTGCCAGCAGTTATTTCCGGTTGCCGGAGACCCAGTACTTC. Translated, it gives CASSYFRLPETQYF.

This clone was counted between two and nine times. The gene calls are TRBV6-5 and TRBJ1-6; the D is unclear. The germline V gene encodes CDR1 MNHEY and CDR2 SVGAGI. The CDR3 loop spans 16 amino acids. V shed 0 bases and J shed 7 bases, with 13 bases lying between them. The chain's CDR3 is CASSYSSVSLNSPLHF. For the CDR3, the DNA is TGTGCCAGCAGTTACTCGAGTGTCTCTTTAAATTCACCCCTCCACTTT.

The chain uses TRBV11-2 and TRBJ1-2; D is perhaps TRBD1 (6 bases). V lost 5 bases to trimming and J lost 6 bases, with 13 bases between them. Looked up from germline, CDR1 is SGHAT and CDR2 is FQNNGV. The CDR3 loop spans 13 amino acids. The CDR3: CASSPTGSNGYTF. In DNA, the CDR3 is TGTGCCAGCAGCCCAACAGGGAGTAATGGCTACACCTTC.